This entry lists 30 T cell receptor beta chains sequenced from one sample in a study of T cells in Graves' hyperthyroidism and ophthalmopathy. RNA transcripts served as the template for amplifying TCR beta CDR3 regions. TCR CDR3 underwent first-round RT-PCR with the HTBI primer set. Using its own MiXCR run on the multiplex PCR reads, TCRdb lists one record per CDR3 protein. The sample holds hundreds of thousands of distinct CDR3 sequences; 11% to 15% are singletons and the top ten take roughly 14%. Material for sequencing was blood. The receptors originated from a woman between 40 and 50 years old with Graves' hyperthyroidism.

This chain uses TRBV7-9 with TRBJ1-1; D perhaps matches TRBD1 (6 bases). CDR3 length: 13 amino acids. V was clipped by 5 bases and J by 5 bases, with 12 bases between them. Germline lookup yields CDR1 SEHNR and CDR2 FQNEAQ (reference sequence). The CDR3 spells CASSVLRGTEAFF. The DNA of the CDR3 is TGTGCCAGCAGCGTACTAAGGGGGACTGAAGCTTTCTTT.

This clonotype was counted many times. This chain joins TRBV19 and TRBJ2-2, with TRBD1 identical over 9 bases. V shed 5 bases and J 7 bases; nucleotides not matched to a gene: 5. This CDR3 region has 14 residues. CDR1 LNHDA and CDR2 SQIVND come from the germline V gene (reference sequence). CDR3 in DNA: TGTGCCAGTAGTCCACAGGGGGCTGGCGGGGAGCTGTTTTTT. Amino acid sequence: CASSPQGAGGELFF.

This clonotype was found many times. CDR3 sequence reads: CSAIRGSGKADTQYF. As DNA, the CDR3 is TGCAGTGCTATTAGGGGTAGCGGTAAGGCAGATACGCAGTATTTT. The J gene is TRBJ2-3, the V gene TRBV20-1; D possibly corresponds to TRBD2 (6 bases). The CDR3 is made up of 15 amino acids. Germline V gene sequence: CDR1 DFQATT, CDR2 SNEGSKA (reference sequence). V was clipped by 4 bases and J by 4 bases, with 18 bases between them.

This clonotype was seen a handful of times. This chain joins TRBV7-9 and TRBJ2-7; TRBD1 agrees at 7 bases. With V trimmed by 0 bases and J by 4 bases, 12 bases remained unmatched. Germline V gene data show CDR1 as SEHNR and CDR2 as FQNEAQ (reference sequence). CDR3 length: 17 residues. The CDR3 here is CASSLAADREGGYEQYF. DNA of the CDR3: TGTGCCAGCAGCTTAGCCGCAGACAGGGAAGGGGGTTACGAGCAGTACTTC.

This clonotype came up many times. The rearrangement joins TRBV28 to TRBJ2-7; 14 bases agree with TRBD2. Per the germline V gene, CDR1 is MDHEN and CDR2 is SYDVKM. The V gene end was trimmed by 8 bases and the J gene end by 6 bases; junction bases not matched to a gene: 12. This CDR3 comprises 16 residues. As DNA, the CDR3 is TGTGCCAGCCACTACCCTCAGACTAGCGGGAGGGCCGAGCAGTACTTC. It encodes CASHYPQTSGRAEQYF.

The sample holds a few counts of this clonotype. The chain has TRBV20-1 and TRBJ2-3; TRBD2 matches at 8 bases. The ends lost 6 bases at V and 1 base at J; junction bases unmatched: 6. The V gene's germline CDR1 is DFQATT and CDR2 SNEGSKA (reference sequence). The CDR3 spans 14 residues. DNA for the CDR3: TGCAGTGCCCTAAGCGGGAGTGGCACAGATACGCAGTATTTT. It yields the protein CSALSGSGTDTQYF.

This clonotype was recorded at least ten times. The rearrangement links TRBV6-1 to TRBJ2-7, with a weak D call TRBD1 (6 bases). V lost 10 bases and J lost 5, with 24 bases in between. The V gene's germline CDR1 is MNHNS and CDR2 SASEGT. The length of the CDR3 is 15 residues. CDR3 bases: TGTGCCACCCAGAAAAACGCCCAGGGGCGGGACGAGCAGTACTTC. This encodes CATQKNAQGRDEQYF.

This clonotype occurred many times. The chain employs TRBV28 and TRBJ2-2, with D possibly being TRBD1 (6 bases). Trimming pared 3 bases from V and 2 bases from J, leaving 10 bases between. The CDR3 contains 15 residues. Germline V gives CDR1 MDHEN, CDR2 SYDVKM. The CDR3 DNA sequence: TGTGCCAGCAGTTTCGGGACACCTAACACCGGGGAGCTGTTTTTT. Protein sequence: CASSFGTPNTGELFF.

This clonotype was detected ten times or more. The chain joins TRBV12-3 or TRBV12-4 to TRBJ1-5, with TRBD1 as a possible D gene (5 bases). The CDR3 sequence is 13 residues long. The ends were cut back, 3 bases at V and 3 bases at J, with 6 bases in the middle. The DNA for the CDR3 is TGTGCCAGCAGTTTCGGGACCAATCAGCCCCAGCATTTT. Protein product: CASSFGTNQPQHF.

This clonotype has just a few counts. The J gene is TRBJ1-4, the V gene TRBV7-9; 8 nucleotides align to TRBD1. The CDR3 has 15 amino acids. The V gene end was trimmed by 5 bases and the J gene end by 3 bases; junction bases not matched to a gene: 5. CDR1 and CDR2 from the germline V gene are SEHNR and FQNEAQ (reference sequence). CDR3 sequence reads: CASSGWTGPNEKLFF. Here the CDR3 DNA reads TGTGCCAGCAGCGGTTGGACAGGGCCTAATGAAAAACTGTTTTTT. Using reference TRBV7-9 and TRBJ1-4 for the parts outside the CDR3, the full variable domain is DTGVSQNPRHKITKRGQNVTFRCDPISEHNRLYWYRQTLGQGPEFLTYFQNEAQLEKSRLLSDRFSAERPKGSFSTLEIQRTEQGDSAMYLCASSGWTGPNEKLFFGSGTQLSVL.

This clonotype was recorded at least ten times. This chain joins TRBV5-1 and TRBJ2-7; 7 bases fit TRBD1. This CDR3 is 15 amino acids long. CDR1 SGHRS and CDR2 YFSETQ come from the germline V gene. J lost 4 bases, V lost 0 bases, and 7 bases had no gene match. CDR3 DNA sequence: TGCGCCAGCAGCTTGGCGACAGGGAGAGGGTACGAGCAGTACTTC. Protein sequence: CASSLATGRGYEQYF.

This clonotype came up once. One base away lies a much larger clone, so this may be a sequencing read error. The rearrangement joins TRBV6-1 to TRBJ2-1; D unresolved. Germline loops: CDR1 MNHNS, CDR2 SASEGT. The CDR3 loop spans 16 amino acids. CDR3 loop: CASSSPIPVSYNGQFF. The CDR3 DNA is TGTGCCAGCAGCTCTCCCATACCTGTCTCCTACAATGGGCAGTTCTTC.

This clonotype was found many times. This rearrangement joins TRBV20-1 to TRBJ2-7; 8 nucleotides match TRBD1. The CDR3 runs to 14 residues. Germline CDR1 DFQATT, CDR2 SNEGSKA (reference sequence). The V gene end was trimmed by 0 bases and the J gene end by 1 base; junction bases not matched to a gene: 2. CDR3 amino acids: CSARDRGQSYEQYF. The CDR3 coding sequence is TGCAGTGCTAGAGACAGGGGGCAATCCTACGAGCAGTACTTC.

This clonotype was seen at least ten times. The rearrangement uses TRBV11-3 and TRBJ2-6; the D call may be TRBD1 or TRBD2 (7 bases each). V was pared by 8 bases and J by 1 base, with 12 bases between. The germline V gene has CDR1 SGHNT and CDR2 YENEEA. The CDR3 is made up of 15 amino acids. CDR3 in DNA: TGTGCCAGCCAGGGGGGGTCATCTGGGGCCAACGTCCTGACTTTC. This sequence encodes CASQGGSSGANVLTF.

This clonotype has at least ten counts. Relative to the germline gene, one junction end is altered; a read error may explain this. The chain uses TRBV7-7 and TRBJ2-5; the D gene is possibly TRBD2 (6 bases). Per the germline V gene, CDR1 is SSHAT and CDR2 is FNYEAQ (reference sequence). The CDR3 is made up of 14 amino acids. The CDR3: CASSLGGEQETQYF. CDR3 DNA: TGTGCTAGCAGCTTGGGAGGAGAGCAAGAGACCCAGTACTTC.

This clonotype was recorded many times. The chain couples TRBV3-1 to TRBJ1-5; D is unclear. Germline CDR1 is LGHDT and CDR2 is YNNKEL (reference sequence). This CDR3 comprises 12 residues. Trimming cost V 3 bases and J 5 bases, with 5 bases left between them. In DNA, the CDR3 is TGTGCCAGCAGCCAGATGGATCAGCCCCAGCATTTT. Encoded protein: CASSQMDQPQHF.

The V gene is TRBV20-1, the J gene TRBJ2-3, with 16 bases aligning to TRBD2. The V and J ends lost 6 bases and 2 bases, in that order; junction bases with no gene match: 11. CDR3 length equals 18 residues. Germline V lookup: CDR1 DFQATT, CDR2 SNEGSKA (reference sequence). The CDR3 DNA is TGCAGTGCCCCTGAACCTGGGACTAGCGGGAGGGCCACAGATACGCAGTATTTT. Protein: CSAPEPGTSGRATDTQYF.

In its sample, this clonotype was seen many times. The V and J genes are TRBV28 and TRBJ1-5; TRBD1 might be the D (6 bases). Germline CDR1 and CDR2: MDHEN and SYDVKM. Trimming cost V 1 base and J 10 bases, with 17 bases left between them. CDR3 size: 15 residues. CDR3: CASSLSKGVRGPQHF. The CDR3 coding sequence is TGTGCCAGCAGTTTATCTAAGGGGGTTAGAGGACCCCAGCATTTT.

This clonotype was picked up many times. CDR3 protein: CATFPITGTNEGEAFF. The CDR3 DNA follows: TGTGCCACCTTCCCGATTACCGGGACAAACGAAGGTGAAGCTTTCTTT. V gene TRBV28 combines with J gene TRBJ1-1; a possible D gene is TRBD1 (6 bases). V lost 10 bases, J lost 7 bases, and 28 bases lay in between. CDR3 length equals 16 residues. Looked up from germline, CDR1 is MDHEN and CDR2 is SYDVKM.

This clonotype showed up just a few times. This chain uses TRBV29-1 with TRBJ1-4; 8 nucleotides agree with TRBD1. V gave up 1 base and J gave up 8 bases; unmatched junction bases: 12. CDR1 and CDR2 from the germline V gene are SQVTM and ANQGSEA. The CDR3 extends over 16 amino acids. The CDR3 nucleotides are TGCAGCGTTGAAGGGACAGGGAGTTGGGCAGGCGAAAAACTGTTTTTT. It encodes CSVEGTGSWAGEKLFF.

The sample holds many counts of this clonotype. This rearrangement joins TRBV29-1 to TRBJ2-7; D possibly corresponds to TRBD2 (6 bases). Germline assignment: CDR1 SQVTM and CDR2 ANQGSEA. Trimming left V 6 bases short and J 7 bases short, with 16 bases between. The CDR3 consists of 12 residues. The CDR3 DNA follows: TGCAGCGTGGGGACTCCCCAAATGGAGCAGTACTTC. It translates to CSVGTPQMEQYF.

V and J are TRBV25-1 and TRBJ2-1; 14 bases align to TRBD2. After removal of 6 bases from V and 7 bases from J, the junction contained 8 bases not matched to a gene. The CDR3 totals 16 residues. From germline, CDR1 is MGHDK and CDR2 SYGVNS. CDR3 in amino acids: CASRETGTSGRNEQFF. The CDR3 nucleotides are TGTGCCAGCAGGGAAACAGGGACTAGCGGGAGAAATGAGCAGTTCTTC.

This clonotype was detected ten times or more. The chain links TRBV3-1 to TRBJ2-1; D unresolved. Germline assignment: CDR1 LGHDT and CDR2 YNNKEL (reference sequence). CDR3 length: 16 residues. Deletions cut 0 bases from V and 6 bases from J, with 15 bases between. CDR3 amino acids: CASSQDLAQSRNEQFF. The DNA of the CDR3 is TGTGCCAGCAGCCAAGATCTGGCTCAGAGTCGCAATGAGCAGTTCTTC.

This chain connects TRBV3-1 to TRBJ1-2; TRBD1 aligns across 7 bases. This CDR3 is 15 amino acids long. V lost 3 bases, J lost 7 bases, and 11 bases stayed unmatched. Germline-derived CDR1 and CDR2 are LGHDT and YNNKEL (reference sequence). This CDR3 reads CASSHGTASGGGYTF. DNA of the CDR3: TGTGCCAGCAGCCATGGGACAGCCTCAGGCGGTGGCTACACCTTC.

This clonotype was observed a handful of times. The CDR3 end shows no conserved phenylalanine or tryptophan, and so a read error is likely. V and J are TRBV7-2 and TRBJ2-5, with 9 bases fitting TRBD1. Germline V gives CDR1 SGHTA, CDR2 FQGNSA. The J segment lost 5 bases and the V segment lost 6 bases, leaving 10 bases of the junction unmatched. This CDR3 contains 15 residues. The CDR3 loop reads CASRQNRGRGETQYL. The CDR3 DNA reads as TGTGCCAGCAGGCAAAACAGGGGGCGCGGGGAGACCCAGTACCTC.

This clonotype was detected many times. Its ends do not fully match the called genes, so a read error is possible. The genes are TRBV10-3 and TRBJ2-7; a weak D match, TRBD2 (6 bases). The CDR3 is made up of 16 amino acids. Germline assignment: CDR1 ENHRY and CDR2 SYGVKD. The CDR3, as DNA: TGTGCCATCAGTGAGTCAAGGGGAGGCTCCTCCCACGAGCAGTACTTC. Encoded protein: CAISESRGGSSHEQYF.

The genes are TRBV6-1 and TRBJ1-5; 8 bases agree with TRBD1. This CDR3 spans 16 amino acids. V shed 7 bases and J 0 bases; nucleotides not matched to a gene: 8. Germline V gene lookup returns CDR1 MNHNS and CDR2 SASEGT. The CDR3 DNA sequence: TGTGCCAGCACCTCCATGGACAGGGCTAGCAATCAGCCCCAGCATTTT. Translation: CASTSMDRASNQPQHF.

The sample holds a few counts of this clonotype. V gene TRBV5-1 combines with J gene TRBJ2-1, with 10 bases fitting TRBD1. V lost 4 bases, J lost 8 bases, and 6 bases stayed unmatched. The CDR3 runs 14 residues. Germline CDR1 reads SGHRS; CDR2 reads YFSETQ. The CDR3 sequence is CASSGRDRGDEQFF. The CDR3 nucleotides read TGCGCCAGCAGCGGCCGGGACAGGGGTGATGAGCAGTTCTTC.

This clonotype was seen many times. The chain combines TRBV3-1 with TRBJ1-1; no clear D gene. Deletions cut 0 bases from V and 5 bases from J, with 7 bases between. Germline V gives CDR1 LGHDT, CDR2 YNNKEL (reference sequence). CDR3 length: 13 amino acids. The CDR3 region is CASSQDQKTEAFF. Written as DNA, the CDR3 is TGTGCCAGCAGCCAAGATCAGAAGACTGAAGCTTTCTTT.

As to this clonotype: This clone may be a read error of a much larger clone one base away. The chain carries TRBV12-3 or TRBV12-4 and TRBJ1-2; D remains ambiguous. The CDR3 covers 14 residues. The CDR3 nucleotides read TGTGCCAGCAGTTTAGCGGGGAGTAACTATAGCTACACCTTC. Encoded protein: CASSLAGSNYSYTF.